This TCR beta chain was captured by sequencing in a study of persistence of HIV-infected CD4 T cells. Study as a whole: Multiple blood draws of up to 180 mL, except a couple of donors with single leukapheresis.

The stimulus was an HIV-1 Gag 15-mer peptide pool, around 1.1 ug/peptide/mL. Sorting selected CD4+ T cells upregulating both CD40 ligand and CD69. The germline CDR1 and CDR2 sequences are SGHNT and YYREEE (reference sequence). V lost 0 bases and J lost 6, with 12 bases in between. CDR3 size: 14 residues. Notes on this clone: Its specificity is unknown.

This was the immunoSEQ version 4 assay in survey mode. Genomic DNA was diluted to 10 ng/uL, up to roughly 1 ug per sample. This table comes from immunoSEQ multiplex PCR, and its TCRdb copy is limited to in-frame clones, with some not included. The sample holds tens of thousands of clones; 70% are singletons and the top ten take 1.4%. This receptor was obtained from an adult man with HIV who was CMV-seropositive. This material consisted of CD4+ T cells sorted from PBMCs after roughly 18-hour stimulation, taken from a patient who received antiretroviral therapy. The chain is built from TRBV5-4 and TRBJ1-1, with D possibly being TRBD1 (5 bases). The CDR3 is CASSLVGVGAEAFF. The CDR3 DNA reads as TGTGCCAGCAGCTTGGTAGGGGTTGGGGCTGAAGCTTTCTTT.